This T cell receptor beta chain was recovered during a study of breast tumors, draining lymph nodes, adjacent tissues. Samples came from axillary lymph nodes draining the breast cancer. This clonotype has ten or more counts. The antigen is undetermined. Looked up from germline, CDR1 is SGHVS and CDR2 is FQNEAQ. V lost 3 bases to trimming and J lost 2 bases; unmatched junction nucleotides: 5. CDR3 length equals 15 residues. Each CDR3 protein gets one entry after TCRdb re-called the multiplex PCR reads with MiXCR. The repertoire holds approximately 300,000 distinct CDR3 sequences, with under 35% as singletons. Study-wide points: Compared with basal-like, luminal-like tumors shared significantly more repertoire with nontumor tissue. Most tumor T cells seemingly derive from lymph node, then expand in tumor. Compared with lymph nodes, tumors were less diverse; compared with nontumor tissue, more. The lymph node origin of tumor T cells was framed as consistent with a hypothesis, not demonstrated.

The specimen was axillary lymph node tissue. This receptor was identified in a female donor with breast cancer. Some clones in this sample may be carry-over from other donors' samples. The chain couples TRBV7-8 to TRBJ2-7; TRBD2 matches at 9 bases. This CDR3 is CASSLVAGETYEQYF. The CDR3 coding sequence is TGTGCCAGCAGCTTGGTAGCGGGAGAGACCTACGAGCAGTACTTC.